The next 2 T cell receptor beta chains were all read from a single sample in a study of blood T cell repertoires in COVID-19. The repertoire was sequenced with immunoSEQ multiplex PCR; TCRdb's copy has only in-frame clones and lacks some. The sample consists of roughly 250,000 clones, 75% to 85% of them appearing once. Sequencing used peripheral blood. Receptors were obtained from a woman between 55 and 75 years old with active or convalescent COVID-19.

The V and J genes are TRBV30 and TRBJ2-3; D unclear. CDR3 length: 12 amino acids. With 0 bases removed from V and 4 bases from J, the gap between germline ends came to 5 bases. Germline CDR1 reads GTSNPN; CDR2 reads SVGIG (reference sequence). This CDR3 is CAWSVLSDTQYF. CDR3 bases: TGTGCCTGGAGTGTACTATCAGATACGCAGTATTTT.

The V call is TRBV7-2, the J call TRBJ1-2; D might be TRBD1 (5 bases). The CDR3 consists of 13 residues. V gave up 1 base and J gave up 6 bases, with 9 bases separating them. Germline CDR1 is SGHTA and CDR2 is FQGNSA. The CDR3 coding sequence is TGTGCCAGCAGCTTAGGACCAGGGAATGGCTACACCTTC. Its translation is CASSLGPGNGYTF. The whole variable domain, remainder taken from reference TRBV7-2 and TRBJ1-2, is GAGVSQSPSNKVTEKGKDVELRCDPISGHTALYWYRQSLGQGLEFLIYFQGNSAPDKSGLPSDRFSAERTGGSVSTLTIQRTQQEDSAVYLCASSLGPGNGYTFGSGTRLTVV.